These 26 T cell receptor beta chains were all obtained from the same sample, sequenced in a study of shared clonotypes between healthy human individuals. Cells designated naive CD8 were CD45RO-negative and were positively selected for CCR7, with terminally differentiated effector memory CD45RA+ cells excluded. Method: immunoSEQ multiplex PCR; TCRdb's copy keeps in-frame clones and lacks some. In the table there are almost 700,000 clones, 92% of which are singletons. Sequencing used naive CD8+ T cells sorted from blood. These receptors were collected from a man aged 25-45 years in good health.

In this sample, this clone turned up once. This rearrangement joins TRBV19 to TRBJ1-4; D may be TRBD1 (6 bases). The V end lost 4 bases, the J end lost 5 bases, and 8 bases lay between the germline ends. This CDR3 spans 13 amino acids. Germline V CDR1 and CDR2: LNHDA, SQIVND (reference sequence). The CDR3 nucleotides read TGTGCCAGTAGTAGTCAGGGGAATGAAAAACTGTTTTTT. This encodes CASSSQGNEKLFF. The full variable domain, rest sourced from reference TRBV19 and TRBJ1-4, is DGGITQSPKYLFRKEGQNVTLSCEQNLNHDAMYWYRQDPGQGLRLIYYSQIVNDFQKGDIAEGYSVSREKKESFPLTVTSAQKNPTAFYLCASSSQGNEKLFFGSGTQLSVL.

This clone was seen a single time. The J gene is TRBJ2-7, the V gene TRBV7-9; D not resolved. The germline CDR1 and CDR2 sequences are SEHNR and FQNEAQ (reference sequence). The germline V and J ends were trimmed by 0 bases and 2 bases, with 11 bases remaining between them. The CDR3 has 15 residues. The CDR3 loop reads CASSLAQAKTYEQYF. Written as DNA, the CDR3 is TGTGCCAGCAGCTTAGCTCAGGCCAAGACCTACGAGCAGTACTTC.

The genes are TRBV5-5 and TRBJ1-1; tentative D call: TRBD1 (5 bases). Trimming took 1 base from V and 10 from J, leaving 26 bases between them. The CDR3 consists of 17 residues. The germline V gene has CDR1 SGHKS and CDR2 YYEKEE (reference sequence). CDR3 bases: TGTGCCAGCAGCTTGAACCCTGGACGGACACAAGTTGTAGGAGCTTTCTTT. The encoded protein is CASSLNPGRTQVVGAFF.

The chain uses TRBV19 and TRBJ2-7; D is unclear. With 6 bases removed from V and 0 bases from J, the gap between germline ends came to 12 bases. Germline values: CDR1 LNHDA, CDR2 SQIVND (reference sequence). This CDR3 contains 14 residues. In nucleotides, the CDR3 is TGTGCCAGTAGCGCCGGAGCAAACTCCTACGAGCAGTACTTC. Protein sequence: CASSAGANSYEQYF.

The J gene is TRBJ2-5, the V gene TRBV11-2; 14 positions agree with TRBD2. With 8 bases clipped from V and 1 base from J, the junction kept 0 bases outside the gene matches. The CDR3 is 14 residues long. CDR1 is SGHAT and CDR2 is FQNNGV in the germline V gene. CDR3 residues: CASGTSGGQETQYF. CDR3 nucleotides: TGTGCCAGCGGGACTAGCGGGGGCCAAGAGACCCAGTACTTC.

The chain is built from TRBV27 and TRBJ2-7; 10 bases are a match to TRBD1. The CDR3 totals 15 residues. After removal of 3 bases from V and 6 bases from J, the junction contained 8 bases not matched to a gene. CDR1 is MNHEY, CDR2 SMNVEV, per germline (reference sequence). This CDR3 is CASSLSLDRGTEQYF. The DNA for the CDR3 is TGTGCCAGCAGTTTGTCTTTGGACAGGGGGACCGAGCAGTACTTC.

The chain recombines TRBV11-3 with TRBJ1-2, with TRBD1 matching over 8 bases. The CDR3 runs 14 residues. V lost 5 bases to trimming and J lost 4 bases; unmatched junction nucleotides: 6. The germline CDR1 and CDR2 sequences are SGHNT and YENEEA. The DNA for the CDR3 is TGTGCCAGCAGCCTTCCGGGACAGGTCTATGGCTACACCTTC. It specifies CASSLPGQVYGYTF.

V is TRBV7-9 and J is TRBJ2-1; 8 nucleotides match TRBD1. The length of the CDR3 is 15 residues. The germline V gene encodes CDR1 SEHNR and CDR2 FQNEAQ (reference sequence). The V and J ends lost 2 bases and 7 bases, in that order; junction bases with no gene match: 7. This chain's CDR3 is CASSLRPGGGNEQFF. The CDR3 DNA reads as TGTGCCAGCAGCTTAAGGCCAGGGGGCGGGAATGAGCAGTTCTTC.

J is TRBJ1-1 and V is TRBV9, with D tentatively TRBD1 (5 bases). V was shortened by 2 bases and J by 0 bases, with 11 bases between the two germline ends. Germline CDR1 and CDR2: SGDLS and YYNGEE. This CDR3 spans 15 amino acids. The CDR3 sequence: CASSVSKGMNTEAFF. DNA for the CDR3: TGTGCCAGCAGCGTTAGTAAGGGGATGAACACTGAAGCTTTCTTT. Full variable domain (missing parts from reference TRBV9 and TRBJ1-1): DSGVTQTPKHLITATGQRVTLRCSPRSGDLSVYWYQQSLDQGLQFLIQYYNGEERAKGNILERFSAQQFPDLHSELNLSSLELGDSALYFCASSVSKGMNTEAFFGQGTRLTVV.

This clone has at least ten counts. The genes are TRBV28 and TRBJ2-2, with 10 bases aligning to TRBD2. Germline values: CDR1 MDHEN, CDR2 SYDVKM. The CDR3 spans 15 residues. Trimming cost V 6 bases and J 5 bases; bases outside gene matches: 6. CDR3 loop: CASRLAGEETGELFF. DNA of the CDR3: TGTGCCAGCAGGCTAGCGGGAGAGGAAACCGGGGAGCTGTTTTTT.

This sequence joins TRBV15 and TRBJ1-5; 7 nucleotides agree with TRBD1. This CDR3 is 14 amino acids long. Germline CDR1 LNHNV, CDR2 YYDKDF (reference sequence). Trimming at V came to 4 bases and at J to 7 bases, leaving 7 bases not matched to a gene. This CDR3 reads CATSIRQGDQPQHF. CDR3 in DNA: TGTGCCACCAGCATTAGACAGGGTGACCAGCCCCAGCATTTT.

The rearrangement joins TRBV30 to TRBJ2-4; D is perhaps TRBD1 (5 bases). Germline values: CDR1 GTSNPN, CDR2 SVGIG (reference sequence). There are 14 residues in the CDR3. V was pared by 1 base and J by 8 bases, with 15 bases between. CDR3 DNA sequence: TGTGCCTGGAGTGCGAAGACAGAACGGGACATTCAGTACTTC. It is translated as CAWSAKTERDIQYF.

The chain links TRBV9 to TRBJ2-3, with 16 bases matching TRBD2. Trimming removed 4 bases from V and 4 bases from J; junction bases left unmatched: 3. The CDR3 has 16 residues. The V gene's germline CDR1 is SGDLS and CDR2 YYNGEE. Here the CDR3 DNA reads TGTGCCAGCAGCCCGGGACTAGCGGGAGGGTCAGATACGCAGTATTTT. Amino acid sequence: CASSPGLAGGSDTQYF.

J is TRBJ2-7 and V is TRBV15, with 8 bases that match TRBD2. With V trimmed by 0 bases and J by 4 bases, 8 bases remained unmatched. This CDR3 region has 16 residues. Germline V gene sequence: CDR1 LNHNV, CDR2 YYDKDF (reference sequence). CDR3 sequence: CATSRDWAGGWYEQYF. For the CDR3, the DNA is TGTGCCACCAGCAGAGATTGGGCGGGAGGCTGGTACGAGCAGTACTTC. Complete variable domain (other parts from reference TRBV15 and TRBJ2-7): DAMVIQNPRYQVTQFGKPVTLSCSQTLNHNVMYWYQQKSSQAPKLLFHYYDKDFNNEADTPDNFQSRRPNTSFCFLDIRSPGLGDTAMYLCATSRDWAGGWYEQYFGPGTRLTVT.

The rearrangement links TRBV7-6 to TRBJ2-1, with TRBD2 matching 14 bases. Germline V lookup: CDR1 SGHVS, CDR2 FNYEAQ. CDR3 length equals 17 residues. Trimming at V came to 5 bases and at J to 5 bases, leaving 8 bases not matched to a gene. The CDR3 loop is CASSPGTSGSLDNEQFF. Written as DNA, the CDR3 is TGTGCCAGCAGCCCTGGGACTAGCGGGAGTTTGGACAATGAGCAGTTCTTC.

CDR3 coding DNA: TGTGCCACCACGAAAGCGGGAGGCCCCTCCTACGAGCAGTACTTC. Encoded protein: CATTKAGGPSYEQYF. The gene calls are TRBV27 and TRBJ2-7; 9 bases align to TRBD2. The CDR3 is 15 residues long. Germline V gene sequence: CDR1 MNHEY, CDR2 SMNVEV (reference sequence). V was clipped by 10 bases and J by 0 bases; unmatched bases: 10.

The chain has TRBV5-1 and TRBJ1-1, with 8 nucleotides matching TRBD1. The J segment lost 5 bases and the V segment lost 0 bases, leaving 3 bases of the junction unmatched. The CDR3 covers 14 residues. The germline gives CDR1 SGHRS, CDR2 YFSETQ. CDR3 DNA: TGCGCCAGCAGCTTGGGACAGGGGACAACTGAAGCTTTCTTT. Translation: CASSLGQGTTEAFF.

The genes are TRBV7-8 and TRBJ2-2, with D perhaps TRBD2 (6 bases). Trimming left V 4 bases short and J 1 base short, with 13 bases between. The germline gives CDR1 SGHVS, CDR2 FQNEAQ. This CDR3 spans 16 amino acids. The CDR3 loop is CASSSLWRENTGELFF. As DNA, the CDR3 is TGTGCCAGCAGCTCCCTTTGGCGGGAGAACACCGGGGAGCTGTTTTTT.

This chain uses TRBV10-1 with TRBJ2-3; D perhaps matches TRBD1 (6 bases). The V and J ends lost 7 bases and 3 bases respectively, with 26 bases between them. CDR1 and CDR2 from the germline V gene are WNHNN and SYGVQD (reference sequence). The CDR3 runs 18 residues. The CDR3 loop is CASTGTNETSLGTDTQYF. CDR3 bases: TGCGCCAGCACAGGGACAAACGAGACAAGTTTAGGGACAGATACGCAGTATTTT.

The genes are TRBV5-1 and TRBJ2-7; maybe TRBD1 (7 bases). V shed 0 bases and J shed 3 bases, with 16 bases lying between them. Germline loops: CDR1 SGHRS, CDR2 YFSETQ. This CDR3 is 16 amino acids long. CDR3 sequence (DNA): TGCGCCAGCAGCTTGGGTTCAGGGGGACTGTTCTACGAGCAGTACTTC. Protein sequence: CASSLGSGGLFYEQYF.

This chain uses TRBV6-5 with TRBJ2-7, with D possibly TRBD2 on 5 matching bases. The V end was cut by 0 bases, the J end by 0 bases, with 12 bases between. CDR3 length: 16 amino acids. Germline lookup yields CDR1 MNHEY and CDR2 SVGAGI. DNA for the CDR3: TGTGCCAGCAGTTACTCGATCGAGACTAACTCCTACGAGCAGTACTTC. Its protein product is CASSYSIETNSYEQYF.

Written as DNA, the CDR3 is TGTGCCAGCAGCCCCGTAGGACTAGCGGGAGATGAGCAGTTCTTC. Protein sequence: CASSPVGLAGDEQFF. This rearrangement joins TRBV7-2 to TRBJ2-1, with 13 bases aligning to TRBD2. CDR1 is SGHTA and CDR2 is FQGNSA in the germline V gene. This CDR3 is 15 amino acids long. The V and J ends lost 5 bases and 8 bases, in that order; junction bases with no gene match: 6.

J is TRBJ2-2 and V is TRBV7-9; either TRBD1 or TRBD2 may supply D (5 bases each). With 1 base removed from V and 4 bases from J, the gap between germline ends came to 13 bases. The V gene's germline CDR1 is SEHNR and CDR2 FQNEAQ (reference sequence). This CDR3 has 16 residues. CDR3 sequence (DNA): TGTGCCAGCAGCTTAGGTCCGGGACGGGGCACCGGGGAGCTGTTTTTT. Translating it yields CASSLGPGRGTGELFF.

The genes are TRBV7-9 and TRBJ2-1, with 10 bases fitting TRBD1. The junction had 14 bases not matched to a gene; V was cut back by 4 bases and J by 5 bases. There are 18 residues in the CDR3. Germline assignment: CDR1 SEHNR and CDR2 FQNEAQ (reference sequence). The CDR3 DNA reads TGTGCCAGCAGCTCCCACCCCGGGACAGGGGCCGGAAACAATGAGCAGTTCTTC. Its translation is CASSSHPGTGAGNNEQFF.

The chain recombines TRBV29-1 with TRBJ2-3, with D hard to call. Germline CDR1 reads SQVTM; CDR2 reads ANQGSEA. V was pared by 6 bases and J by 11 bases, with 15 bases between. The CDR3 is made up of 11 amino acids. The CDR3 DNA reads TGCAGCGTCGCCGACACCCCGGGGCAGTATTTT. Its protein is CSVADTPGQYF.

The gene calls are TRBV28 and TRBJ2-5, with D hard to call. CDR1 and CDR2 (germline): MDHEN, SYDVKM. With 4 bases removed from V and 1 base from J, the gap between germline ends came to 13 bases. This CDR3 region has 15 residues. CDR3 sequence (DNA): TGTGCCAGCAGTTCTCTTAGAAGGTCCCAAGAGACCCAGTACTTC. Translating it yields CASSSLRRSQETQYF.